The sequence of this T cell receptor (beta chain) was determined in a study of T cells expressing NK-cell markers. TCRdb reprocessed the 5' RACE reads and reports one entry per CDR3 protein, with no DNA. This sample's table has 200,000 to 300,000 distinct CDR3 sequences. Germline-derived CDR1 and CDR2 are SGHTA and FQGTGA. The CDR3 is made up of 14 amino acids. The chain joins TRBV7-3 to TRBJ2-2. Material for sequencing was blood T cells: a sorted CD56 or NKG2C T cell subset, CD4+ or CD8+ T cells, or bulk PBMC T cells (not recorded which). This receptor was obtained from a young man in good health. The CDR3 loop is CASSFGSNTGELFF. Full variable domain (missing parts from reference TRBV7-3 and TRBJ2-2): GAGVSQTPSNKVTEKGKYVELRCDPISGHTALYWYRQSLGQGPEFLIYFQGTGAADDSGLPNDRFFAVRPEGSVSTLKIQRTERGDSAVYLCASSFGSNTGELFFGEGSRLTVL.